A selection of T cell receptor beta chains follows, all from one sample in a study of shared clonotypes between healthy human individuals. TCRdb's copy holds only in-frame clones and misses some; the assay was immunoSEQ multiplex PCR. The sample shows roughly 2.2 million clones, about nine tenths of them seen only once. Sequencing used naive CD4+ T cells from PBMCs. These receptors originate from a man aged 18-30 years in good health. Some clones in this sample may be carry-over from other donors' samples. The CDR3 runs from the conserved cysteine through the conserved F or W. The order of the fields is clone size, J gene, V gene, D gene, CDR3 DNA, CDR3 protein. A D gene is named only where the DNA matches it firmly. Size tells how often a clone was seen (once, few, many) or the class of an expanded clone, and some rows leave it out.

once TRBJ2-1 TRBV6-5 TRBD2 TGTGCCAGCAGTTACAATCTAGCGGAGGGGAGTGAGCAGTTCTTC CASSYNLAEGSEQFF
NA TRBJ2-2 TRBV6-5 NA TGTGCCAGCCAGGGGAACACCGGGGAGCTGTTTTTT CASQGNTGELFF
NA TRBJ2-1 TRBV7-2 NA TGTGCCAGCAGCTTACTTGCTAGCGCCTCCTTCTCCTACAATGAGCAGTTCTTC CASSLLASASFSYNEQFF
NA TRBJ2-2 TRBV7-2 TRBD2 TGTGCCAGCAGCCCCGGGACTAGCGGGAGTCCCGGGGAGCTGTTTTTT CASSPGTSGSPGELFF
once TRBJ2-1 TRBV28 TRBD2 TGTGCCAGCAGTTCCGGGACTAGCGGGAGGGATGAGCAGTTCTTC CASSSGTSGRDEQFF
NA TRBJ2-3 TRBV9 NA TGTGCCAGCAGCGTCACCCAGGGTTTTTTCACAGATACGCAGTATTTT CASSVTQGFFTDTQYF
once TRBJ1-1 TRBV5-4 TRBD1 TGTGCCAGCAGTGGACCGACAGGGAGGTACACTGAAGCTTTCTTT CASSGPTGRYTEAFF
NA TRBJ2-2 TRBV5-1 TRBD2 TGCGCCAGCAGCTTGCCTAGCGGGTACACCGGGGAGCTGTTTTTT CASSLPSGYTGELFF
NA TRBJ1-4 TRBV5-1 NA TGCGCCAGCAGCTTGGTCCCGGCGAGTGGTGAAAAACTGTTTTTT CASSLVPASGEKLFF
NA TRBJ1-5 TRBV9 NA TGTGCCAGCAGCCCCACAGGAGTAGCTCAGCCCCAGCATTTT CASSPTGVAQPQHF
NA TRBJ2-3 TRBV7-2 NA TGTGCCAGCAGCTCCGGTTGGGGGGATACGCAGTATTTT CASSSGWGDTQYF
once TRBJ1-1 TRBV28 NA TGTGCCAGCAGTTCACCTAGCCCGGGGCCTGAAGCTTTCTTT CASSSPSPGPEAFF
NA TRBJ2-7 TRBV28 NA TGTGCCAGCAGGCAAGGGGGGACACCGTTTTTGGAGCAGTACTTC CASRQGGTPFLEQYF
NA TRBJ2-5 TRBV10-3 TRBD2 TGTGCCATCGCCCAGCGGGAGAACCAAGAGACCCAGTACTTC CAIAQRENQETQYF
NA TRBJ2-1 TRBV21-1 NA TGTGCCAGCAGCAATGCGGCCCCGAGCCAGTTCTTC CASSNAAPSQFF
NA TRBJ2-1 TRBV6-1 TRBD2 TGTGCCAGCAGTGTTGGCGGGAGGGCCGTGGTTGGGCAGTTCTTC CASSVGGRAVVGQFF
NA TRBJ2-5 TRBV7-2 NA TGTGCCAGCAGCTTAGGACCAGCGGAGACCCAGTACTTC CASSLGPAETQYF
NA TRBJ2-2 TRBV5-1 NA TGCGCCAGCAGCTTGGAATCTTCCGGGGAGCTGTTTTTT CASSLESSGELFF
NA TRBJ1-1 TRBV5-8 NA TGTGCCAGCAGCCGCTATCCGGGGGTTACTGAAGCTTTCTTT CASSRYPGVTEAFF
NA TRBJ2-2 TRBV11-2 NA TGTGCCAGCAGCTTAGATCCACCTGGATACACCGGGGAGCTGTTTTTT CASSLDPPGYTGELFF
NA TRBJ1-2 TRBV28 NA TGTGCCAGCAGTTTAGGGGATACTACTAACTATGGCTACACCTTC CASSLGDTTNYGYTF
NA TRBJ2-7 TRBV10-3 TRBD1 TGTGCCATCAGTTCACCGGGACAGGGAATCAGCGAGCAGTACTTC CAISSPGQGISEQYF
NA TRBJ2-3 TRBV15 TRBD1 TGTGCCACCAGAGCAACAGGGGGGAGCACGCAGTATTTT CATRATGGSTQYF
NA TRBJ2-3 TRBV7-2 NA TGTGCCAGCAGCTTAGTCCGGGGGCAAGGAGATACGCAGTATTTT CASSLVRGQGDTQYF